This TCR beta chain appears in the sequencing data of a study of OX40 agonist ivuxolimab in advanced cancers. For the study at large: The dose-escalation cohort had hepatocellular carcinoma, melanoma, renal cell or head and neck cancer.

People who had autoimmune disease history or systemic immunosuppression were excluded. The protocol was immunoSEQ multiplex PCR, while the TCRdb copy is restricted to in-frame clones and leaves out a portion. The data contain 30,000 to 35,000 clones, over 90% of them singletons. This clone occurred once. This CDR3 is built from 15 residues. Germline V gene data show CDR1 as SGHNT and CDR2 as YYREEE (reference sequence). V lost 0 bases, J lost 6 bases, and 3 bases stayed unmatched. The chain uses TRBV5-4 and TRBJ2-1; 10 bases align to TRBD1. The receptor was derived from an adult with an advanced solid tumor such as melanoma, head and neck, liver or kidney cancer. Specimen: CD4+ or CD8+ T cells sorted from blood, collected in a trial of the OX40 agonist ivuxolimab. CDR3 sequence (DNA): TGTGCCAGCAGCTTGGCCGGGACAGGGGTCAATGAGCAGTTCTTC. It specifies CASSLAGTGVNEQFF.